This T cell receptor beta chain was identified in a study of T cell changes during pregnancy in multiple sclerosis. The V and J ends lost 5 bases and 1 base respectively, with 15 bases between them. CDR3 length: 16 residues. Germline V lookup: CDR1 LNHDA, CDR2 SQIVND (reference sequence). This clone was found once. The method was immunoSEQ multiplex PCR; TCRdb's version includes in-frame clones alone and lacks a portion of them. The table records under 65,000 clones, roughly 92% of them present only once. Sequencing used peripheral blood, obtained in the second trimester of pregnancy. The TCR comes from a female donor with multiple sclerosis, enrolled in a pregnancy study. The rearrangement links TRBV19 to TRBJ1-3, with a weak D call TRBD1 (6 bases). The CDR3 spells CASSWTAISSGNTIYF. CDR3 in DNA: TGTGCCAGTAGTTGGACAGCAATCTCATCTGGAAACACCATATATTTT. Full variable domain (remainder filled in from reference TRBV19 and TRBJ1-3): DGGITQSPKYLFRKEGQNVTLSCEQNLNHDAMYWYRQDPGQGLRLIYYSQIVNDFQKGDIAEGYSVSREKKESFPLTVTSAQKNPTAFYLCASSWTAISSGNTIYFGEGSWLTVV.